The next 4 T cell receptor beta chains were all read from a single sample in a study of T-cell memory formation after mild COVID-19. TCRdb recomputed calls from the 5' RACE reads with MiXCR, one row per CDR3 protein. The sample contains roughly 190,000 distinct CDR3 sequences, roughly a tenth of which appear only once. The specimen was PBMCs or a T cell subset sorted from them (not recorded which). The receptors originated from a young man who had mild COVID-19 (a few samples of this study predate the infection). Cell type and time point are not known.

The chain combines TRBV12-3 or TRBV12-4 with TRBJ2-3, with D possibly being TRBD2 (6 bases). This CDR3 contains 15 residues. Trimming took 5 bases from V and 6 from J, leaving 18 bases between them. The CDR3 DNA sequence: TGTGCCAGCAGTATCGGCCGCGGGATGGGGGATACGCAGTATTTT. Residues: CASSIGRGMGDTQYF.

There are many counts of this clonotype. The chain links TRBV5-1 to TRBJ1-2, with D possibly matching TRBD1 (5 bases). Germline-derived CDR1 and CDR2 are SGHRS and YFSETQ. The CDR3 has 12 residues. Trimming removed 0 bases from V and 8 bases from J, with 8 bases in between. DNA of the CDR3: TGCGCCAGCAGCTTGGTTGGGGACGGCTACACCTTC. Its protein is CASSLVGDGYTF.

This clonotype was observed a few times. The J gene is TRBJ2-5, the V gene TRBV20-1; tentative D call: TRBD1 (5 bases). The germline gives CDR1 DFQATT, CDR2 SNEGSKA (reference sequence). The CDR3 has 12 residues. The V and J ends lost 6 bases and 3 bases respectively, with 11 bases between them. The DNA of the CDR3 is TGCAGTGCGAGCGTAGGGGAAGAGACCCAGTACTTC. Translation: CSASVGEETQYF.

This clonotype has more than one count but fewer than ten. CDR3 in DNA: TGTGCCAGCAGACCGGGACAGGGCACAGATACGCAGTATTTT. Amino acids: CASRPGQGTDTQYF. The J gene is TRBJ2-3, the V gene TRBV7-9, with TRBD1 identical over 8 bases. The V segment lost 6 bases and the J segment 1 base; nucleotides outside the gene matches: 3. The germline gives CDR1 SEHNR, CDR2 FQNEAQ (reference sequence). The CDR3 is 14 amino acids.